These T cell receptor beta chains were read from a single sample in a study of vaccination and CD4 T cells after COVID-19. These TCRs' antigens remain unknown. TCRdb passed the PCR reads through MiXCR, listing each CDR3 protein once. The sample holds around 21,000 distinct CDR3 sequences, roughly half seen once. The sample taken for sequencing was CD4+ T cells from blood, cultured in vitro. These receptor sequences come from a human donor who had recovered from COVID-19. Both conserved end residues are part of each CDR3. A D gene is named only where the DNA matches it firmly. For some rows the clone size is stated as once, few or many, or as a class when expanded; others skip it.

v_call,d_call,clone_size,j_call,cdr3_aa,cdr3_nt
TRBV19,-,-,TRBJ2-7,CASSIRRDSYEQYF,TGTGCCAGTAGTATTCGGCGGGACTCCTACGAGCAGTACTTC
TRBV10-2,-,-,TRBJ1-6,CASSEGGGAPLHF,TGCGCCAGCAGTGAGGGGGGTGGGGCACCCCTCCACTTT
TRBV20-1,TRBD1,few,TRBJ1-6,CSASRTGISYNSPLHF,TGCAGTGCTAGTAGGACAGGGATCTCCTATAATTCACCCCTCCACTTT
TRBV6-2/TRBV6-3,-,-,TRBJ1-2,CASSYSSYGYTF,TGTGCCAGCAGTTACAGCAGTTATGGCTACACCTTC
TRBV20-1,TRBD1,-,TRBJ2-7,CSASRQGAYEQYF,TGCAGTGCCAGTAGACAGGGGGCTTACGAGCAGTACTTC
TRBV2,-,once,TRBJ1-2,CASSEVYGYTF,TGTGCCAGCAGTGAAGTCTATGGCTACACCTTC
TRBV6-1,TRBD2,-,TRBJ2-3,CASRAWGLAGGDTQYF,TGTGCCAGCAGAGCCTGGGGACTAGCAGGAGGGGATACGCAGTATTTT
TRBV6-5,-,-,TRBJ2-3,CASSYVRDTQYF,TGTGCCAGCAGTTACGTCCGGGATACGCAGTATTTT
TRBV7-2,-,-,TRBJ2-3,CASSSLRGAKDTQYF,TGTGCCAGCAGCTCCCTAAGGGGGGCCAAAGATACGCAGTATTTT
TRBV19,-,-,TRBJ1-3,CASSNSRSSGNTIYF,TGTGCCAGTTCCAACTCCAGGAGCTCTGGAAACACCATATATTTT
TRBV28,-,-,TRBJ2-3,CASSLGGSTDTQYF,TGTGCCAGCAGTCTCGGCGGGAGCACAGATACGCAGTATTTT
TRBV4-2,-,-,TRBJ2-1,CASSQDRGSVSEQFF,TGTGCCAGCAGCCAAGATCGAGGTAGCGTGAGTGAGCAGTTCTTC
TRBV12-3/TRBV12-4,-,-,TRBJ1-1,CASHRGGTGTQLNTEAFF,TGTGCCAGCCACCGGGGGGGAACAGGGACGCAATTGAACACTGAAGCTTTCTTT
TRBV6-1,-,-,TRBJ1-3,CASSRKAGGTGNTIYF,TGTGCCAGCAGTCGCAAGGCGGGGGGGACTGGAAACACCATATATTTT
TRBV4-1,-,-,TRBJ1-1,CASSHLGGLNTEAFF,TGCGCCAGCAGCCACCTAGGGGGGTTGAACACTGAAGCTTTCTTT
TRBV19,-,-,TRBJ1-5,CASSIRENQPQHF,TGTGCCAGTAGTATTAGGGAAAATCAGCCCCAGCATTTT
TRBV15,-,few,TRBJ2-3,CATSRGYGAGGTQYF,TGTGCCACCAGCAGGGGGTATGGGGCCGGGGGTACGCAGTATTTT
TRBV30,-,-,TRBJ2-7,CAWSTLGAGGNF,TGTGCCTGGAGTACCCTCGGGGCAGGGGGGAACTTC
TRBV5-1,-,-,TRBJ2-7,CASSLGPGVTYEQYF,TGCGCCAGCAGCTTGGGGCCGGGAGTGACCTACGAGCAGTACTTC
TRBV6-1,TRBD1,-,TRBJ1-1,CASSSHRGLGGNTEAFF,TGTGCCAGCAGCTCACACAGGGGGCTGGGAGGGAACACTGAAGCTTTCTTT
TRBV5-6,-,-,TRBJ1-5,CASSLLRRGNQPQHF,TGTGCCAGCAGCCTATTGAGGCGGGGCAACCAGCCCCAGCATTTT
TRBV19,-,once,TRBJ2-3,CASSIGDVLRTDTQYF,TGTGCCAGTAGTATAGGGGACGTGCTTCGCACAGATACGCAGTATTTT
TRBV24-1,-,few,TRBJ1-5,CATSGGGWNQPQHF,TGTGCCACCAGTGGGGGGGGCTGGAATCAGCCCCAGCATTTT
TRBV11-3,-,few,TRBJ1-1,CASSLGGGSTEAFF,TGTGCCAGCAGCTTAGGTGGGGGGAGCACTGAAGCTTTCTTT
TRBV6-1,TRBD1,few,TRBJ1-1,CASSPQDREGTEAFF,TGTGCCAGCAGTCCCCAAGACAGGGAAGGGACTGAAGCTTTCTTT
TRBV10-1,-,once,TRBJ2-7,CASGGTDESYEQYF,TGCGCCAGCGGCGGGACAGACGAATCCTACGAGCAGTACTTC
TRBV5-8,-,-,TRBJ1-5,CASSAWTVNQPQHF,TGTGCCAGCAGCGCTTGGACGGTTAATCAGCCCCAGCATTTT
TRBV19,-,-,TRBJ1-4,CASREGQEKLFF,TGTGCCAGCCGGGAGGGGCAGGAAAAACTGTTTTTT
TRBV20-1,-,-,TRBJ1-1,CSARLPGSLNTEAFF,TGCAGTGCTAGACTACCGGGCAGCCTGAACACTGAAGCTTTCTTT
TRBV6-1,-,few,TRBJ1-1,CASSTMSEAFF,TGTGCCAGCAGTACTATGAGTGAAGCTTTCTTT
TRBV7-2,-,-,TRBJ1-5,CASSLGTGNQPQHF,TGTGCCAGCAGCTTAGGGACAGGCAATCAGCCCCAGCATTTT
TRBV20-1,-,-,TRBJ1-5,CSASRTPDEPQHF,TGCAGTGCTTCTCGGACCCCAGACGAGCCCCAGCATTTT
TRBV28,-,-,TRBJ1-6,CATRRPGRGDNSPLHF,TGTGCCACCCGACGCCCAGGGAGGGGAGATAATTCACCCCTCCACTTT
TRBV27,TRBD2,-,TRBJ2-3,CASSRTSGGAGTQYF,TGTGCCAGCAGTAGAACTAGCGGGGGGGCTGGTACGCAGTATTTT
TRBV20-1,-,few,TRBJ1-2,CSARHSYGYTF,TGCAGTGCTAGACACTCCTATGGCTACACCTTC
TRBV11-3,-,-,TRBJ2-3,CASSRTGQVTDTQYF,TGTGCCAGCAGCCGTACGGGACAAGTCACAGATACGCAGTATTTT
TRBV4-3,TRBD2,-,TRBJ2-3,CASSQDLLAGGTDTQYF,TGCGCCAGCAGCCAAGACCTGCTAGCGGGTGGAACAGATACGCAGTATTTT
TRBV4-2,-,-,TRBJ2-7,CASSLNPVGSYEQYF,TGTGCCAGCAGCTTGAACCCCGTGGGCAGCTACGAGCAGTACTTC
TRBV6-4,-,few,TRBJ1-6,CAGRADKLLSSYNSPLHF,TGTGCCGGCAGGGCAGACAAGTTACTAAGCTCCTATAATTCACCCCTCCACTTT
TRBV7-9,-,few,TRBJ1-1,CASRGEWNTEAFF,TGTGCCAGCAGGGGAGAGTGGAACACTGAAGCTTTCTTT
TRBV10-3,TRBD1,-,TRBJ2-7,CAIREGTGDEQYF,TGTGCCATAAGAGAGGGGACAGGGGACGAGCAGTACTTC
TRBV6-5,-,-,TRBJ2-3,CASSWGGVRTDTQYF,TGTGCCAGCAGTTGGGGCGGGGTCCGCACAGATACGCAGTATTTT